This T cell receptor beta chain was retrieved from a study of blood T cell repertoires in COVID-19. The wider study: Samples of COVID-19 (acute and convalescent) were obtained from the United States, Italy and Spain.

Trimming stripped 1 base from V and 5 bases from J, with 9 bases between. From germline, CDR1 is SEHNR and CDR2 FQNEAQ (reference sequence). This CDR3 has 13 residues. Profiled with immunoSEQ multiplex PCR; TCRdb holds only in-frame clones, not every one. The sample shows tens of thousands of clones, 70% to 90% of them seen only once. The chain links TRBV7-9 to TRBJ2-7; D is unclear. The source is a human donor in a cohort sampled during active COVID-19. Sequenced sample: peripheral blood. The CDR3 DNA follows: TGTGCCAGCAGCTTAGGACTCCCGGACGAGCAGTACTTC. Translation gives CASSLGLPDEQYF.